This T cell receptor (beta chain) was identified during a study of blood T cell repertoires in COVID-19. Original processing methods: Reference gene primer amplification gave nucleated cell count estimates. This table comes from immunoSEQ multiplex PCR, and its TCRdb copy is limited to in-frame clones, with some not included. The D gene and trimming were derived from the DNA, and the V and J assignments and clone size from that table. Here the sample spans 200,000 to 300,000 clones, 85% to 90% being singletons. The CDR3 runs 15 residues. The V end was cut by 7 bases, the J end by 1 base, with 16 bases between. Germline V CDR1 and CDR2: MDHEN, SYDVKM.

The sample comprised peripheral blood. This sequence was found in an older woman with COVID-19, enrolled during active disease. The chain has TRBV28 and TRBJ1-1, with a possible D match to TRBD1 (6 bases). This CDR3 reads CASKGGVWENTEAFF. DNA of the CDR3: TGTGCCAGCAAAGGGGGGGTATGGGAGAACACTGAAGCTTTCTTT.